The 28 T cell receptor beta chains below come from one sample, sequenced in a study of blood T cell repertoires in COVID-19. Generated by immunoSEQ multiplex PCR, the TCRdb table keeps only in-frame clones and is missing some. The profile shows around 220,000 clones, about four fifths of them singletons. The sequencing sample was made of peripheral blood. Receptors were obtained from a woman older than 75 with COVID-19, enrolled during active disease.

V and J are TRBV30 and TRBJ1-4, with TRBD1 identical over 9 bases. This CDR3 is built from 13 residues. The germline V gene has CDR1 GTSNPN and CDR2 SVGIG (reference sequence). V was clipped by 4 bases and J by 13 bases; unmatched bases: 10. The CDR3 here is CAWMGVGQGLLFF. DNA of the CDR3: TGTGCCTGGATGGGTGTGGGACAGGGACTACTGTTTTTT.

This clone has only one observation. The rearrangement joins TRBV19 to TRBJ1-5; 9 nucleotides align to TRBD1. Losses at the gene ends were 6 bases for V and 7 bases for J; bases not matched to a gene: 7. CDR3 length: 14 amino acids. Germline V lookup: CDR1 LNHDA, CDR2 SQIVND (reference sequence). The CDR3 DNA is TGTGCCAGTAGGATGGGACAGGGTATCCAGCCCCAGCATTTT. It codes for CASRMGQGIQPQHF.

CDR3 in amino acids: CASSPRDRGVNTEAFF. CDR3 nucleotides: TGTGCCAGCAGCCCGAGGGACAGGGGGGTGAACACTGAAGCTTTCTTT. This chain connects TRBV3-1 (or the pseudogene TRBV3-2) to TRBJ1-1, with 11 positions matching TRBD1. Germline trimming cut 4 bases from V and 0 bases from J; bases unmatched to any gene: 4. The CDR3 spans 16 residues. Germline assignment: CDR1 LGHDT and CDR2 YNNKEL (reference sequence).

V gene TRBV7-2 combines with J gene TRBJ2-3, with D possibly being TRBD2 (5 bases). The CDR3 spans 14 residues. V dropped 6 bases and J dropped 2 bases, with 12 bases sitting between them. The germline V gene encodes CDR1 SGHTA and CDR2 FQGNSA. The CDR3, as DNA: TGTGCCAGCAGACTTGACGGGATCACAGATACGCAGTATTTT. Protein product: CASRLDGITDTQYF.

The chain links TRBV5-6 to TRBJ1-5; 10 bases line up with TRBD1. The length of the CDR3 is 15 residues. The V gene end was trimmed by 0 bases and the J gene end by 10 bases; junction bases not matched to a gene: 7. Germline lookup yields CDR1 SGHDT and CDR2 YYEEEE. CDR3 nucleotide sequence: TGTGCCAGCAGCTTGGAAGGGACAGGGGCTCAACCCCAGCATTTT. Its translation: CASSLEGTGAQPQHF.

The genes are TRBV19 and TRBJ2-3; 9 bases line up with TRBD2. This CDR3 spans 16 amino acids. V shed 1 base, J shed 6 bases, and the junction held 8 bases outside the gene matches. In germline, CDR1 is LNHDA, CDR2 SQIVND (reference sequence). The chain's CDR3 is CASSIVASGMMDTQYF. In nucleotides, the CDR3 is TGTGCCAGTAGTATAGTGGCTAGCGGGATGATGGATACGCAGTATTTT.

V is TRBV27 and J is TRBJ2-1, with TRBD2 matching over 8 bases. J lost 4 bases, V lost 11 bases, and 10 bases had no gene match. This CDR3 is 14 amino acids long. CDR1 and CDR2 (germline): MNHEY, SMNVEV (reference sequence). In DNA, the CDR3 is TGTGCCGCAAGTCTGGCTAGCGGGTACAATGAGCAGTTCTTC. It encodes CAASLASGYNEQFF.

The rearrangement links TRBV5-4 to TRBJ1-3; D is unresolved. The V end was cut by 4 bases, the J end by 4 bases, with 9 bases between. This CDR3 contains 13 residues. CDR1 SGHNT and CDR2 YYREEE come from the germline V gene (reference sequence). CDR3 DNA sequence: TGTGCCAGCAGCCCCCCCTCCGGAAACACCATATATTTT. This codes for CASSPPSGNTIYF.

The chain combines TRBV18 with TRBJ1-1, with D uncertain. V lost 0 bases to trimming and J lost 1 base, with 15 bases between them. CDR1 KGHSH and CDR2 LQKENI come from the germline V gene. The CDR3 contains 17 residues. Here the CDR3 reads CASSPPSGLGTNTEAFF. The CDR3 DNA sequence: TGTGCCAGCTCACCACCGAGTGGGCTGGGTACGAACACTGAAGCTTTCTTT.

The chain joins TRBV2 to TRBJ1-6, with unresolved D. CDR3 length: 15 amino acids. The germline V and J ends were trimmed by 7 bases and 0 bases, with 10 bases remaining between them. CDR1 is SNHLY, CDR2 FYNNEI, per germline. CDR3 in DNA: TGTGCCAGCAAGCCCTGGAGCTCCTATAATTCACCCCTCCACTTT. Translation: CASKPWSSYNSPLHF.

This clone has just a few counts. This rearrangement joins TRBV5-1 to TRBJ1-6; D remains unclear. V gave up 0 bases and J gave up 11 bases, with 12 bases separating them. The CDR3 covers 14 residues. Germline-derived CDR1 and CDR2 are SGHRS and YFSETQ. CDR3 loop: CASSLDSGETPLHF. CDR3 coding DNA: TGCGCCAGCAGCTTGGACTCCGGGGAGACACCCCTCCACTTT. The whole variable domain, filled in from reference TRBV5-1 and TRBJ1-6, reads KAGVTQTPRYLIKTRGQQVTLSCSPISGHRSVSWYQQTPGQGLQFLFEYFSETQRNKGNFPGRFSGRQFSNSRSEMNVSTLELGDSALYLCASSLDSGETPLHFGNGTRLTVT.

The chain is built from TRBV7-9 and TRBJ2-3; D unclear. The CDR3 consists of 15 residues. In germline, CDR1 is SEHNR, CDR2 FQNEAQ (reference sequence). Trimming took 5 bases from V and 2 from J, leaving 14 bases between them. The CDR3 reads CASSPVVRPTDTQYF. DNA of the CDR3: TGTGCCAGCAGCCCCGTAGTGAGGCCCACAGATACGCAGTATTTT. Looking up the rest from reference TRBV7-9 and TRBJ2-3 gives the full variable domain: DTGVSQNPRHKITKRGQNVTFRCDPISEHNRLYWYRQTLGQGPEFLTYFQNEAQLEKSRLLSDRFSAERPKGSFSTLEIQRTEQGDSAMYLCASSPVVRPTDTQYFGPGTRLTVL.

This chain links TRBV19 with TRBJ1-4; 8 nucleotides line up with TRBD1. The CDR3 loop spans 14 amino acids. Germline CDR1 is LNHDA and CDR2 is SQIVND (reference sequence). With 5 bases clipped from V and 7 bases from J, the junction kept 6 bases outside the gene matches. In nucleotides, the CDR3 is TGTGCCAGTAGTCAGGCGGACAGGGTTGAAAAACTGTTTTTT. Its protein is CASSQADRVEKLFF.

The J gene is TRBJ2-7, the V gene TRBV29-1; 9 nucleotides align to TRBD2. Trimming took 7 bases from V and 6 from J; bases not matched to a gene: 4. CDR1 is SQVTM, CDR2 ANQGSEA, per germline. The CDR3 length is 11 residues. The CDR3 sequence is CSALLAGEQYF. CDR3 sequence (DNA): TGCAGCGCCCTACTAGCGGGCGAGCAGTACTTC.

The chain carries TRBV10-3 and TRBJ1-1; TRBD1 aligns across 10 bases. The junction had 4 bases not matched to a gene; V was cut back by 8 bases and J by 4 bases. This CDR3 region has 13 residues. Germline CDR1 and CDR2: ENHRY and SYGVKD. The CDR3 DNA sequence: TGTGCCATCCAAAGACAGGGGGCCACTGAAGCTTTCTTT. This encodes CAIQRQGATEAFF.

This chain connects TRBV13 to TRBJ2-5; weak D call: TRBD2 (7 bases). Germline V gene data show CDR1 as PRHDT and CDR2 as FYEKMQ (reference sequence). V was clipped by 0 bases and J by 5 bases, with 10 bases between them. This CDR3 is 14 amino acids long. CDR3 sequence (DNA): TGTGCCAGCAGCTTAGGAGGGGGAGGGGAGACCCAGTACTTC. Its protein is CASSLGGGGETQYF.

The genes are TRBV7-3 and TRBJ2-1, with D perhaps TRBD2 (6 bases). V dropped 1 base and J dropped 1 base, with 8 bases sitting between them. Germline CDR1 and CDR2: SGHTA and FQGTGA. The CDR3 contains 15 residues. CDR3 sequence (DNA): TGTGCCAGCAGCTTAATGGAGGGGTCCTACAATGAGCAGTTCTTC. It encodes CASSLMEGSYNEQFF.

The chain couples TRBV9 to TRBJ2-5; 10 bases agree with TRBD2. Germline-derived CDR1 and CDR2 are SGDLS and YYNGEE. The CDR3 runs to 20 residues. Losses at the gene ends were 0 bases for V and 0 bases for J; bases not matched to a gene: 14. The CDR3 DNA reads TGTGCCAGCAGCGTAGGAGGGGCTAGCGGGAGTATGGGGTACCAAGAGACCCAGTACTTC. Translated, it gives CASSVGGASGSMGYQETQYF.

The J gene is TRBJ2-3, the V gene TRBV7-9; no clear D gene. Germline V CDR1 and CDR2: SEHNR, FQNEAQ (reference sequence). Trimming left V 5 bases short and J 1 base short, with 10 bases between. The CDR3 consists of 14 residues. The CDR3 region is CASSPSTGTDTQYF. The CDR3 nucleotides are TGTGCCAGCAGCCCTTCTACGGGCACAGATACGCAGTATTTT.

This chain uses TRBV5-1 with TRBJ1-2; 7 nucleotides match TRBD1. Losses at the gene ends were 4 bases for V and 5 bases for J; bases not matched to a gene: 11. The CDR3 extends over 15 amino acids. Germline V gene data show CDR1 as SGHRS and CDR2 as YFSETQ. This CDR3 is CASSTRTGYSYGYTF. The CDR3 DNA reads as TGCGCCAGCAGCACCCGGACAGGTTATTCGTATGGCTACACCTTC.

The chain links TRBV2 to TRBJ2-7; D not resolved. The CDR3 extends over 12 amino acids. From germline, CDR1 is SNHLY and CDR2 FYNNEI. Trimming took off 4 bases at V and 2 bases at J, with 6 bases between the two ends. The CDR3 region is CASSGGTYEQYF. CDR3 bases: TGTGCCAGCAGTGGAGGAACCTACGAGCAGTACTTC.

The chain combines TRBV5-1 with TRBJ1-2; TRBD1 matches at 8 bases. Germline CDR1 reads SGHRS; CDR2 reads YFSETQ. Unmatched junction bases numbered 3, after V lost 6 bases and J lost 2 bases. The CDR3 runs to 13 residues. CDR3 protein: CASTGGENYGYTF. The CDR3, as DNA: TGCGCCAGCACAGGGGGCGAGAACTATGGCTACACCTTC.

This clone occurred once. This chain joins TRBV3-1 (or the pseudogene TRBV3-2) and TRBJ1-2, with TRBD1 matching 12 bases. Germline loops: CDR1 LGHDT, CDR2 YNNKEL (reference sequence). CDR3 length: 16 residues. V was pared by 3 bases and J by 8 bases, with 10 bases of the junction left unmatched. The CDR3 here is CASSHLPGTGGGGYTF. CDR3 bases: TGTGCCAGCAGCCATCTACCCGGGACAGGGGGCGGCGGCTACACCTTC.

This rearrangement joins TRBV11-2 to TRBJ2-5, with TRBD1 as a possible D gene (5 bases). The CDR3 consists of 13 residues. Germline loops: CDR1 SGHAT, CDR2 FQNNGV. Trimming removed 1 base from V and 5 bases from J, with 8 bases in between. Here the CDR3 DNA reads TGTGCCAGCAGCTTAGGCAGGGTGGAGACCCAGTACTTC. Translating it yields CASSLGRVETQYF.

CDR3 sequence reads: CATSDSRTGPQQPQHF. The DNA for the CDR3 is TGTGCCACCAGTGACTCGAGGACAGGCCCCCAGCAGCCCCAGCATTTT. This chain connects TRBV24-1 to TRBJ1-5; 7 nucleotides match TRBD1. The length of the CDR3 is 16 residues. After removal of 4 bases from V and 7 bases from J, the junction contained 12 bases not matched to a gene. Germline values: CDR1 KGHDR, CDR2 SFDVKD.

The rearrangement uses TRBV5-8 and TRBJ2-7; D ambiguous. The CDR3 is made up of 14 amino acids. V dropped 4 bases and J dropped 1 base, with 12 bases sitting between them. In germline, CDR1 is SGHTS, CDR2 YDEGEE. CDR3 nucleotides: TGTGCCAGCAGCCTGAGGCAGCAGTCCTACGAGCAGTACTTC. Its translation is CASSLRQQSYEQYF.

The chain recombines TRBV28 with TRBJ2-1; D gene ambiguous. From germline, CDR1 is MDHEN and CDR2 SYDVKM. The CDR3 is 12 residues long. Trimming pared 8 bases from V and 6 bases from J, leaving 11 bases between. The CDR3 reads CASCYPGNEQFF. CDR3 bases: TGTGCCAGCTGTTACCCGGGCAATGAGCAGTTCTTC.

The chain joins TRBV5-6 to TRBJ2-5; 7 nucleotides agree with TRBD2. The CDR3 has 17 residues. The V segment lost 6 bases and the J segment 4 bases; nucleotides outside the gene matches: 18. Germline V gene data show CDR1 as SGHDT and CDR2 as YYEEEE. CDR3 amino acids: CASTRTGLTSLPETQYF. Here the CDR3 DNA reads TGTGCCAGCACTAGGACCGGTTTGACTAGCCTGCCAGAGACCCAGTACTTC.